One and the same sample provided the 19 T cell receptor beta chains below, sequenced in a study of CDR3 diversity in severe acne. TCRdb passed the PCR reads through MiXCR, listing each CDR3 protein once. In the table there are about 84,000 distinct CDR3 sequences, around 49% of which are singletons. The sequencing sample was made of blood. These receptors originate from a male donor in good health, without acne.

This clonotype was picked up many times. The rearrangement joins TRBV12-3 or TRBV12-4 to TRBJ1-1; D gene uncertain. V lost 3 bases and J 8 bases, leaving 7 bases between the germline ends. The CDR3 contains 11 residues. The CDR3 reads CASSFGREAFF. DNA for the CDR3: TGTGCCAGCAGTTTTGGTCGGGAAGCTTTCTTT.

This clonotype came up once. A read error is likely, as this CDR3 ends without the conserved phenylalanine or tryptophan. Because the CDR3's place on the DNA is in doubt, the DNA is left out and the CDR3 is given as listed by TCRdb. The chain is built from TRBV28 and TRBJ1-6; TRBD1 is the table's D call, not checked against the DNA. The length of the CDR3 is 16 amino acids, counting both ends. Germline-derived CDR1 and CDR2 are MDHEN and SYDVKM. CDR3 loop: CASGSTGTGYGYTFGS.

By its share, this clonotype is medium-sized. The rearrangement uses TRBV9 and TRBJ1-2; 7 bases fit TRBD1. This CDR3 is built from 14 residues. Germline trimming cut 6 bases from V and 4 bases from J; bases unmatched to any gene: 9. Germline loops: CDR1 SGDLS, CDR2 YYNGEE. The CDR3 spells CASNPGTAFYGYTF. The CDR3 DNA is TGTGCCAGCAACCCTGGGACAGCCTTCTATGGCTACACCTTC.

The chain is built from TRBV20-1 and TRBJ2-2; 7 bases match TRBD2. There are 14 residues in the CDR3. With 4 bases clipped from V and 2 bases from J, the junction kept 4 bases outside the gene matches. Germline V gene lookup returns CDR1 DFQATT and CDR2 SNEGSKA (reference sequence). The CDR3 spells CSATPGLNTGELFF. As DNA, the CDR3 is TGCAGTGCTACCCCGGGACTAAACACCGGGGAGCTGTTTTTT.

This clonotype was detected ten times or more. The V and J genes are TRBV7-6 and TRBJ2-7; 8 bases fit TRBD1. V was pared by 5 bases and J by 5 bases, with 11 bases of the junction left unmatched. CDR1 SGHVS and CDR2 FNYEAQ come from the germline V gene. The CDR3 runs to 15 residues. The DNA for the CDR3 is TGTGCCAGCAGCCCAGGGACAGGCCTGACGAACGAGCAGTACTTC. It encodes CASSPGTGLTNEQYF.

There are many counts of this clonotype. V usage is TRBV13 and J usage is TRBJ2-7; D possibly uses TRBD1 or TRBD2 (6 bases each). CDR1 and CDR2 (germline): PRHDT, FYEKMQ (reference sequence). CDR3 length equals 15 residues. Deletions cut 2 bases from V and 5 bases from J, with 16 bases between. The CDR3 spells CASSLWLQRGDEQYF. CDR3 sequence (DNA): TGTGCCAGCAGCTTATGGTTGCAAAGGGGGGACGAGCAGTACTTC.

This chain links TRBV5-1 with TRBJ1-1, with 8 bases lining up with TRBD1. V trimming: 5 bases; J trimming: 0 bases; junction bases outside the gene matches: 18. Germline V lookup: CDR1 SGHRS, CDR2 YFSETQ. This CDR3 is built from 19 residues. The CDR3 coding sequence is TGCGCCAGCAGAAGGACAGGGCGGGCAGGTACATCTATGAACACTGAAGCTTTCTTT. It is translated as CASRRTGRAGTSMNTEAFF. The full variable domain, completed using reference TRBV5-1 and TRBJ1-1, is KAGVTQTPRYLIKTRGQQVTLSCSPISGHRSVSWYQQTPGQGLQFLFEYFSETQRNKGNFPGRFSGRQFSNSRSEMNVSTLELGDSALYLCASRRTGRAGTSMNTEAFFGQGTRLTVV.

This chain uses TRBV10-3 with TRBJ1-2; 8 nucleotides line up with TRBD1. The CDR3 consists of 16 residues. Germline V gives CDR1 ENHRY, CDR2 SYGVKD. Germline trimming cut 9 bases from V and 0 bases from J; bases unmatched to any gene: 12. The CDR3 sequence: CAISNVGDRTNYGYTF. The CDR3 nucleotides are TGTGCCATTTCTAACGTAGGGGACAGGACTAACTATGGCTACACCTTC.

The chain has TRBV13 and TRBJ2-1; 9 bases map to TRBD2. CDR3 length equals 13 residues. Trimming at V came to 5 bases and at J to 10 bases, leaving 6 bases not matched to a gene. Germline V gene sequence: CDR1 PRHDT, CDR2 FYEKMQ (reference sequence). The CDR3 region has the DNA TGTGCCAGCAGCACCAGGCTAGCGGGGGAGCAGTTCTTC. Protein product: CASSTRLAGEQFF.

V gene TRBV5-1 combines with J gene TRBJ1-1, with TRBD1 matching over 11 bases. The J segment lost 4 bases and the V segment lost 3 bases, leaving 8 bases of the junction unmatched. Germline V lookup: CDR1 SGHRS, CDR2 YFSETQ. The CDR3 totals 16 residues. Here the CDR3 DNA reads TGCGCCAGCAGCTCGATGGGACAGGGGGTGGTCACTGAAGCTTTCTTT. Amino acid sequence: CASSSMGQGVVTEAFF.

In the case of this clonotype: Germline is not matched at one junction end, which may reflect a read error. This chain uses TRBV2 with TRBJ2-7; TRBD2 matches 12 bases. The CDR3 runs to 14 residues. Germline V gene sequence: CDR1 SNHLY, CDR2 FYNNEI. The CDR3 DNA reads as TGTGCCAGCAGAGCTAGCGGGAGGGCCTACGAGCAGTGCTTC. It encodes CASRASGRAYEQCF.

This clonotype has just one count. The chain couples TRBV13 to TRBJ2-5; D is ambiguous. V was cut by 8 bases and J by 7 bases, with 5 bases left in between. CDR1 is PRHDT, CDR2 FYEKMQ, per germline (reference sequence). The CDR3 extends over 9 amino acids. The CDR3 spells CASAGTQYF. In nucleotides, the CDR3 is TGTGCCAGCGCCGGGACCCAGTACTTC.

This clonotype showed up many times. V usage is TRBV20-1 and J usage is TRBJ1-6; possible D gene TRBD1, 5 bases. This CDR3 spans 15 amino acids. The V gene's germline CDR1 is DFQATT and CDR2 SNEGSKA (reference sequence). V gave up 5 bases and J gave up 6 bases, with 17 bases separating them. The chain's CDR3 is CSALPTGTSNSPLHF. The CDR3 DNA is TGCAGTGCTCTCCCCACCGGGACCTCTAATTCACCCCTCCACTTT.

This clonotype has a handful of counts. CDR3: CASSQLTGGDSPLHF. As DNA, the CDR3 is TGTGCCAGCAGCCAACTGACGGGGGGGGATTCACCCCTCCACTTT. V and J are TRBV7-9 and TRBJ1-6; D is possibly TRBD1 (5 bases). Trimming shortened V by 5 bases and J by 8 bases, and 16 bases separated the two germline ends. Germline V gene data show CDR1 as SEHNR and CDR2 as FQNEAQ (reference sequence). This CDR3 region has 15 residues.

In this sample, this clonotype turned up a few times. The gene calls are TRBV3-1 and TRBJ1-1; D is unclear. This CDR3 has 14 residues. Trimming cost V 4 bases and J 1 base, with 10 bases left between them. The germline V gene has CDR1 LGHDT and CDR2 YNNKEL (reference sequence). CDR3 sequence: CASSPVRQNTEAFF. In DNA form, the CDR3 reads TGTGCCAGCAGCCCCGTCCGACAGAACACTGAAGCTTTCTTT.

The gene calls are TRBV20-1 and TRBJ2-1; the match to TRBD2 covers 13 bases. V lost 3 bases, J lost 5 bases, and 4 bases stayed unmatched. Germline V gene sequence: CDR1 DFQATT, CDR2 SNEGSKA (reference sequence). The CDR3 is 15 amino acids. CDR3 nucleotide sequence: TGCAGTGCTAGGGGACTAGCGGGACCAAACAATGAGCAGTTCTTC. It codes for CSARGLAGPNNEQFF.

V gene TRBV7-3 combines with J gene TRBJ2-6, with D hard to call. The V and J ends lost 1 base and 2 bases respectively, with 6 bases between them. CDR3 length: 15 residues. Per the germline V gene, CDR1 is SGHTA and CDR2 is FQGTGA. The CDR3 bases are TGTGCCAGCAGCTTAAGGCCCCCTGGGGCCAACGTCCTGACTTTC. This codes for CASSLRPPGANVLTF. Drawing the rest from reference TRBV7-3 and TRBJ2-6, the complete variable domain is GAGVSQTPSNKVTEKGKYVELRCDPISGHTALYWYRQSLGQGPEFLIYFQGTGAADDSGLPNDRFFAVRPEGSVSTLKIQRTERGDSAVYLCASSLRPPGANVLTFGAGSRLTVL.

This clonotype has a single count. V usage is TRBV7-3 and J usage is TRBJ2-1; 8 bases are shared with TRBD2. Germline V gives CDR1 SGHTA, CDR2 FQGTGA. With 5 bases clipped from V and 6 bases from J, the junction kept 9 bases outside the gene matches. CDR3 length: 15 residues. The CDR3 nucleotides are TGTGCCAGCAGCCTTGACGGGGGGGCATGCAATGAGCAGTTCTTC. Amino acid sequence: CASSLDGGACNEQFF.

This clonotype was seen many times. The rearrangement uses TRBV6-5 and TRBJ2-5; 8 bases fit TRBD1. This CDR3 is 15 amino acids long. Germline lookup yields CDR1 MNHEY and CDR2 SVGAGI. Trimming removed 2 bases from V and 5 bases from J; junction bases left unmatched: 7. The CDR3 reads CASSYGQGASETQYF. In nucleotides, the CDR3 is TGTGCCAGCAGTTACGGGCAGGGGGCGTCGGAGACCCAGTACTTC.